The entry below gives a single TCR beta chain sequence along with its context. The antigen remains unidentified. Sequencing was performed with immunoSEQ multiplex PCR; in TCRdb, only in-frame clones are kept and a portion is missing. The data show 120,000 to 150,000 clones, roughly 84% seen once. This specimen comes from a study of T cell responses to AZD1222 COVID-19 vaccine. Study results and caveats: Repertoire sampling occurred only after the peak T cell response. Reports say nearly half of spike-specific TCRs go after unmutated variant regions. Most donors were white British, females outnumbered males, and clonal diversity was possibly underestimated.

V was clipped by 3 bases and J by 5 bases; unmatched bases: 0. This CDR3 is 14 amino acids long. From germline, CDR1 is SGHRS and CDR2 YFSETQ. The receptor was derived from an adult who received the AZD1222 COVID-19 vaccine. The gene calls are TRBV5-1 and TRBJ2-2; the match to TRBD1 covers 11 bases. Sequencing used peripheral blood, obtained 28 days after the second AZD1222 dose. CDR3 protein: CASSWDRGTGELFF. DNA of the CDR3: TGCGCCAGCAGCTGGGACAGGGGGACCGGGGAGCTGTTTTTT.